This T cell receptor (beta chain) was profiled in a study of Ad26.COV2.S vaccination and SARS-CoV-2 variants. The wider study: Ad26.COV2.S was injected intramuscularly once or twice, 56 days apart.

Sample treatment: 15 to 20 received Ad26.COV2.S at low or high dose, single or two shots; five or six received placebo; per-sample allocation not given. Sampling was performed 63 days after the first vaccine or placebo injection. Built on an Ad26 vector, the vaccine expressed Wuhan-strain SARS-CoV-2 spike. To note about this clone: Its antigen is not identified.

Study results and caveats: Post-vaccination breadth of spike-specific CD8+ and CD4+ T cell responses was reportedly substantial.

Produced via immunoSEQ multiplex PCR; TCRdb's table is partial and in-frame only. The sample has some 350,000 clones; about 88% are singletons. The sequencing used peripheral blood, collected in a trial of Ad26.COV2.S vaccine versus placebo. This sequence originates from a person between 18 and 60 years old who received the Ad26.COV2.S COVID-19 vaccine or a placebo.

In DNA form, the CDR3 reads TGCGCCAGCAGCTTCGCAGACCGAGACACCGGGGAGCTGTTTTTT. Protein product: CASSFADRDTGELFF. The V and J genes are TRBV5-1 and TRBJ2-2; D call uncertain. Trimming left V 2 bases short and J 3 bases short, with 11 bases between. CDR1 SGHRS and CDR2 YFSETQ come from the germline V gene. This CDR3 region has 15 residues.